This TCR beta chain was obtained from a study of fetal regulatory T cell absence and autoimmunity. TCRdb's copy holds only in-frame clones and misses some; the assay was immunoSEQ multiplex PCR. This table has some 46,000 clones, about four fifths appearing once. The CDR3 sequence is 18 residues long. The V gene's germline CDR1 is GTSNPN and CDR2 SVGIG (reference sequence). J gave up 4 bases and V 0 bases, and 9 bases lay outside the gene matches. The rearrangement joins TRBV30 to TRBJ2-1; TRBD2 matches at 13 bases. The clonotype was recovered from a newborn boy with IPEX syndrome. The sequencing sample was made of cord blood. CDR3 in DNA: TGTGCCTGGAGTGTGCCCACTAGCGGGGGGGCCAGGTACAATGAGCAGTTCTTC. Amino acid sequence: CAWSVPTSGGARYNEQFF.